Listed below are T cell receptor beta chains from one sample, sequenced in a study of neurological immune-mediated disorders. TCRdb reprocessed the 5' RACE reads with MiXCR, giving one entry per CDR3 protein. The sample comprises tens of thousands of distinct CDR3 sequences, more than 15% of which are singletons, and about 16% rests with the top ten. The sequenced sample was PBMCs. These receptors all stem from a woman aged 40-49 years in good health. CDR3s include the opening cysteine and the closing phenylalanine or tryptophan. Fields, in order: CDR3 DNA, CDR3 protein, V gene, D gene, J gene, clone size. D genes are given only for firm matches. Where a row states a size, it is once, few, many or the class of an expanded clone; other rows omit it.

cdr3_nt: TGTGCCAGAAGCCCCTCCGGACTGGCTAATGAGCAGTTCTTC
cdr3_aa: CARSPSGLANEQFF
v_call: TRBV7-8
d_call: .
j_call: TRBJ2-1
clone_size: .

cdr3_nt: TGCAGTGCTCCCCGGGCGGGGGGCGAGACAGATACGCAGTATTTT
cdr3_aa: CSAPRAGGETDTQYF
v_call: TRBV20-1
d_call: TRBD2
j_call: TRBJ2-3
clone_size: many

cdr3_nt: TGCAGTGCGATTAGCGGGGGGATGGGGGAGACCCAGTACTTC
cdr3_aa: CSAISGGMGETQYF
v_call: TRBV20-1
d_call: TRBD2
j_call: TRBJ2-5
clone_size: many

cdr3_nt: TGTGCCAGCAGTCTTAGGGTAGGAGGAGAAAAACTGTTTTTT
cdr3_aa: CASSLRVGGEKLFF
v_call: TRBV14
d_call: .
j_call: TRBJ1-4
clone_size: many

cdr3_nt: TGTGCCAGCAGTTTAGTGAGACTAGGGGGGGAGACCCAGTACTTC
cdr3_aa: CASSLVRLGGETQYF
v_call: TRBV28
d_call: .
j_call: TRBJ2-5
clone_size: many

cdr3_nt: TGTGCCAGCAGTTCCACCCGGGACAGGGGTGGTGATGGCTACACCTTC
cdr3_aa: CASSSTRDRGGDGYTF
v_call: TRBV28
d_call: TRBD1
j_call: TRBJ1-2
clone_size: many

cdr3_nt: TGCAGCGTTGAAGATGGCTGGGGACATAGGTTC
cdr3_aa: CSVEDGWGHRF
v_call: TRBV29-1
d_call: .
j_call: TRBJ2-7
clone_size: many

cdr3_nt: TGCGCCAGCGCCGGGGGGAAGCAGTTGGATACGCAGTATTTT
cdr3_aa: CASAGGKQLDTQYF
v_call: TRBV5-1
d_call: TRBD2
j_call: TRBJ2-3
clone_size: many

cdr3_nt: TGTGCCAGCAGACCCCCTAGCGGGAGGGTCACCGGGGAGCTGTTTTTT
cdr3_aa: CASRPPSGRVTGELFF
v_call: TRBV2
d_call: TRBD2
j_call: TRBJ2-2
clone_size: .

cdr3_nt: TGCAGTGCTTGGTGGGAAGAGACCCAGTACTTC
cdr3_aa: CSAWWEETQYF
v_call: TRBV20-1
d_call: .
j_call: TRBJ2-5
clone_size: many

cdr3_nt: TGTGCCAGCAGTACTGACCTCTTAGTGCCCCAGCATTTT
cdr3_aa: CASSTDLLVPQHF
v_call: TRBV28
d_call: .
j_call: TRBJ1-5
clone_size: many

cdr3_nt: TGCGCCAGCACCTATCAGGACAGGGGATACAATGAGCAGTTCTTC
cdr3_aa: CASTYQDRGYNEQFF
v_call: TRBV5-1
d_call: TRBD1
j_call: TRBJ2-1
clone_size: many

cdr3_nt: TGCGCCAGCAGCTTCGACTTATTTGACACTGAAGCTTTCTTT
cdr3_aa: CASSFDLFDTEAFF
v_call: TRBV5-1
d_call: .
j_call: TRBJ1-1
clone_size: many

cdr3_nt: TGTGCCAGCAGTTTCGGGGACTCATACTACGAGCAGTACTTC
cdr3_aa: CASSFGDSYYEQYF
v_call: TRBV12-3/TRBV12-4
d_call: .
j_call: TRBJ2-7
clone_size: once

cdr3_nt: TGTGCCAGCAGCCAAGGACAGCTCCCAGAGACCCAGTACTTC
cdr3_aa: CASSQGQLPETQYF
v_call: TRBV28
d_call: .
j_call: TRBJ2-5
clone_size: .

cdr3_nt: TGTGCCAGCAGCTCAGGACTAGCGAACACCGGGGAGCTGTTTTTT
cdr3_aa: CASSSGLANTGELFF
v_call: TRBV7-2
d_call: TRBD2
j_call: TRBJ2-2
clone_size: many

cdr3_nt: TGTGCCAGCAGTTGGGACGTTGGGGATACGCAGTATTTT
cdr3_aa: CASSWDVGDTQYF
v_call: TRBV6-2/TRBV6-3
d_call: .
j_call: TRBJ2-3
clone_size: .

cdr3_nt: TGTGCCAGCAGCCCCCTCGGGGGGCAAAACACTGAAGCTTTCTTT
cdr3_aa: CASSPLGGQNTEAFF
v_call: TRBV28
d_call: .
j_call: TRBJ1-1
clone_size: many

cdr3_nt: TGCAGTGCTTCGGGACTAGCGGGGGGGCGATGGGATACGCAGTATTTT
cdr3_aa: CSASGLAGGRWDTQYF
v_call: TRBV20-1
d_call: TRBD2
j_call: TRBJ2-3
clone_size: .

cdr3_nt: TGCGCCAGCAGCCAAGACCCTCGGTGCGTGGGCACTGAAGCTTTCTTT
cdr3_aa: CASSQDPRCVGTEAFF
v_call: TRBV4-3
d_call: .
j_call: TRBJ1-1
clone_size: .

cdr3_nt: TGTGCCAGCAAAGCCCTAGCGGATAACACCGGGGAGCTGTTTTTT
cdr3_aa: CASKALADNTGELFF
v_call: TRBV27
d_call: TRBD2
j_call: TRBJ2-2
clone_size: many

cdr3_nt: TGCGCCAGCAGCCAATTCTCAGGGGCCTACGAGCAGTACTTC
cdr3_aa: CASSQFSGAYEQYF
v_call: TRBV4-3
d_call: .
j_call: TRBJ2-7
clone_size: once

cdr3_nt: TGTGCCAGCAGCGGGCAGGGGAATTCACCCCTCCACTTT
cdr3_aa: CASSGQGNSPLHF
v_call: TRBV7-2
d_call: .
j_call: TRBJ1-6
clone_size: many

cdr3_nt: TGCGCCAGCAGCCAAGCTCGGACTCTGAACACTGAAGCTTTCTTT
cdr3_aa: CASSQARTLNTEAFF
v_call: TRBV4-1
d_call: .
j_call: TRBJ1-1
clone_size: many

cdr3_nt: TGTGCCAGCAGTTTGGACAGTCTTCGGGATCAGCCCCAGCATTTT
cdr3_aa: CASSLDSLRDQPQHF
v_call: TRBV12-3/TRBV12-4
d_call: .
j_call: TRBJ1-5
clone_size: many

cdr3_nt: TGTGCCAGCAAACTAAAGGGGGGCCTGAACACTGAAGCTTTCTTT
cdr3_aa: CASKLKGGLNTEAFF
v_call: TRBV27
d_call: .
j_call: TRBJ1-1
clone_size: many

cdr3_nt: TGCAGCGTCGGGGGACTAGCGGGGGTGGGCTCCTACAATGAGCAGTTCTTC
cdr3_aa: CSVGGLAGVGSYNEQFF
v_call: TRBV29-1
d_call: TRBD2
j_call: TRBJ2-1
clone_size: .

cdr3_nt: TGCAGCGCCCGGACGGGTAACTATGGCTACACCTTC
cdr3_aa: CSARTGNYGYTF
v_call: TRBV29-1
d_call: .
j_call: TRBJ1-2
clone_size: many

cdr3_nt: TGTGCCAGTAGTCGGGGACAAGGTGACGTTATAGCCAAAAACATTCAGTACTTC
cdr3_aa: CASSRGQGDVIAKNIQYF
v_call: TRBV19
d_call: .
j_call: TRBJ2-4
clone_size: .

cdr3_nt: TGTGCCAGCAGCCCCCTCAGGGTCGACGAGCAGTACTTC
cdr3_aa: CASSPLRVDEQYF
v_call: TRBV5-6
d_call: .
j_call: TRBJ2-7
clone_size: many

cdr3_nt: TGCAGCGTTGAAAGGGTAACTCAGCCCCAGCATTTT
cdr3_aa: CSVERVTQPQHF
v_call: TRBV29-1
d_call: .
j_call: TRBJ1-5
clone_size: many

cdr3_nt: TGTGCCAGCAGCGCCTCCGGGTGGGCTGAAGCTTTCTTT
cdr3_aa: CASSASGWAEAFF
v_call: TRBV9
d_call: .
j_call: TRBJ1-1
clone_size: many

cdr3_nt: TGTGCCAGCAGTTTTGGGCCAAGGAGCGGGCGAAACAATGAGCAGTTCTTC
cdr3_aa: CASSFGPRSGRNNEQFF
v_call: TRBV12-3/TRBV12-4
d_call: .
j_call: TRBJ2-1
clone_size: many

cdr3_nt: TGTGCCAGCAGCTTATACCCTAGCGGGGGGGCGGATGAGCAGTTCTTC
cdr3_aa: CASSLYPSGGADEQFF
v_call: TRBV7-2
d_call: TRBD2
j_call: TRBJ2-1
clone_size: few

cdr3_nt: TGCGCCAGCAGCTTGGGTCCCGGGAGGACTTCTGCCGGGGAGCTGTTTTTT
cdr3_aa: CASSLGPGRTSAGELFF
v_call: TRBV5-1
d_call: TRBD2
j_call: TRBJ2-2
clone_size: many

cdr3_nt: TGTGCCAGCAGCGCTCCGGACAGGGCCACTGAAGCTTTCTTT
cdr3_aa: CASSAPDRATEAFF
v_call: TRBV9
d_call: TRBD1
j_call: TRBJ1-1
clone_size: many

cdr3_nt: TGTGCCAGTAGTAACGGACAGGTCACAGATACGCAGTATTTT
cdr3_aa: CASSNGQVTDTQYF
v_call: TRBV19
d_call: TRBD1
j_call: TRBJ2-3
clone_size: few

cdr3_nt: TGTGCCAGCACGAGCAAGGGGGATGGCTACACCTTC
cdr3_aa: CASTSKGDGYTF
v_call: TRBV28
d_call: .
j_call: TRBJ1-2
clone_size: many

cdr3_nt: TGTGCCAGCAGCCAAGATCGGCTCGGGGGGGCGTCATGGTTC
cdr3_aa: CASSQDRLGGASWF
v_call: TRBV3-1
d_call: TRBD2
j_call: TRBJ2-5
clone_size: .

cdr3_nt: TGTGCCATCGATAAGGACGGATCCCCCTATGGCTACACCTTC
cdr3_aa: CAIDKDGSPYGYTF
v_call: TRBV28
d_call: .
j_call: TRBJ1-2
clone_size: many